This T cell receptor beta chain was identified in a study of long-term antiretroviral therapy in people with HIV. Overall study results and limits: The study collected no data on ART adherence, viral resistance or therapy changes.

Version v3.0 of the immunoSEQ assay was performed at survey level. Produced via immunoSEQ multiplex PCR; TCRdb's table is partial and in-frame only. The sample holds some 35,000 clones; around 94% are singletons and the top ten take around 3.3%. As for this clone: Its antigen remains unidentified.

This receptor was taken from a woman aged 45 to 65 with HIV. This sample comprised unsorted PBMCs, obtained 4.1 years after starting antiretroviral therapy.

The chain's CDR3 is CASSVHRGLAGGPADTQYF. CDR3 nucleotides: TGTGCCAGCAGTGTCCACCGGGGACTAGCGGGGGGGCCGGCAGATACGCAGTATTTT. The gene calls are TRBV6-4 and TRBJ2-3; the match to TRBD2 covers 16 bases. This CDR3 contains 19 residues. From germline, CDR1 is MRHNA and CDR2 SNTAGT. The J segment lost 4 bases and the V segment lost 4 bases, leaving 11 bases of the junction unmatched.